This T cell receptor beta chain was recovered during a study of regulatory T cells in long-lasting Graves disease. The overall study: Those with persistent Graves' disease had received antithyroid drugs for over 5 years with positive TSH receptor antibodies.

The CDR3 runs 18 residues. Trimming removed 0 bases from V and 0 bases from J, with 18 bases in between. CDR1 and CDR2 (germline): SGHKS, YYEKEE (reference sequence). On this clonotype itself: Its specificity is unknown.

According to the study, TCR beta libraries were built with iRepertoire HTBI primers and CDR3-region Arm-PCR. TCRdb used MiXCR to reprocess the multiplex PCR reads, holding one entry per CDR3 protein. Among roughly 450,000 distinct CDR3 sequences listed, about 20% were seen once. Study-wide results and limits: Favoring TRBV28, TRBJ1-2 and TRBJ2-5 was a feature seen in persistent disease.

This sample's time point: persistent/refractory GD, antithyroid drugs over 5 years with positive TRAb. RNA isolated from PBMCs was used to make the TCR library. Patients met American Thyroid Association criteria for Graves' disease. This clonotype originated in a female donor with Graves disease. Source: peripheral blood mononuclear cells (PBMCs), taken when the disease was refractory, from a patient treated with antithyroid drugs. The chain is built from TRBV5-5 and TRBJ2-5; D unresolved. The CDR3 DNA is TGTGCCAGCAGCTTGGCCAGTTCACGGAATTATTACCAAGAGACCCAGTACTTC. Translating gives CASSLASSRNYYQETQYF.